This TCR beta chain was identified in a study of T cell changes during pregnancy in multiple sclerosis. Assay used: immunoSEQ multiplex PCR; TCRdb lists only in-frame clones, some missing. The repertoire holds under 75,000 clones, more than 85% seen once, with approximately 2.5% in the top ten. The CDR3 extends over 14 amino acids. V was clipped by 1 base and J by 6 bases, with 10 bases between them. Germline-derived CDR1 and CDR2 are MNHNS and SASEGT. This specimen was peripheral blood, taken in the first trimester of pregnancy. The rearrangement links TRBV6-1 to TRBJ1-5; a possible D gene is TRBD1 (5 bases). This TCR was sampled from a female donor with multiple sclerosis, enrolled in a pregnancy study. The CDR3 DNA reads TGTGCCAGCAGTGAAGTGGGGGGGGTTCAGCCCCAGCATTTT. The encoded protein is CASSEVGGVQPQHF.